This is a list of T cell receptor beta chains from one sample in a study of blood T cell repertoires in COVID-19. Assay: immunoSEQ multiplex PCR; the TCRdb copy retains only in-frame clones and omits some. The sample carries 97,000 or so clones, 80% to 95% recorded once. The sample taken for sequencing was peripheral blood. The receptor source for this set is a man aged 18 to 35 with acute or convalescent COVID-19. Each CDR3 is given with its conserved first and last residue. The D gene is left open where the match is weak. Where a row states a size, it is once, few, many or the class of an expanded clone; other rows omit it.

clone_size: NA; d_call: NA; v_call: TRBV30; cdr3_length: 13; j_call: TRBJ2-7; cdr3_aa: CAWNPHRSYEQYF; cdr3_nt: TGTGCCTGGAACCCCCACAGATCCTACGAGCAGTACTTC
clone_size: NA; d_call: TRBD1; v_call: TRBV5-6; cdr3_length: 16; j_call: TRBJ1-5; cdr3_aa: CASSLNRGISAQPQHF; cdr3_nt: TGTGCCAGCAGCTTAAACAGGGGTATTTCTGCTCAGCCCCAGCATTTT
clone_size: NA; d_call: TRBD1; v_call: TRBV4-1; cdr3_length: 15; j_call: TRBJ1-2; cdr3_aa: CASSQDRGQPYGYTF; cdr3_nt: TGCGCCAGCAGCCAAGATCGGGGACAGCCCTATGGCTACACCTTC
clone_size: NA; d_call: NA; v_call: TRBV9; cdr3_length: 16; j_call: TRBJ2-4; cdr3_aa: CASSSEGGDSQNIQYF; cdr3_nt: TGTGCCAGCAGCTCCGAAGGGGGGGATTCTCAAAACATTCAGTACTTC
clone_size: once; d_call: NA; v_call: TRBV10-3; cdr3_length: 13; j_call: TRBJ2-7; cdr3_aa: CAISESWEYEQYF; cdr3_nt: TGTGCCATCAGTGAGTCATGGGAGTACGAGCAGTACTTC
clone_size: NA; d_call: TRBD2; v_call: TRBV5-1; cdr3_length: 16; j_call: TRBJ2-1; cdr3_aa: CASSLVSGRFHNEQFF; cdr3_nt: TGCGCCAGCAGCTTGGTAAGCGGGAGGTTCCACAATGAGCAGTTCTTC
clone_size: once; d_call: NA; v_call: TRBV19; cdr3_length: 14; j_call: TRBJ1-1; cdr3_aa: CASSIGPVIAEAFF; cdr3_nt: TGTGCCAGTAGTATCGGTCCGGTGATCGCTGAAGCTTTCTTT
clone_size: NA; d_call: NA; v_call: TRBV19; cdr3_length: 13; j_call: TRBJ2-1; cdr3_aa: CASSSGLYNEQFF; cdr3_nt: TGTGCCAGTAGTTCGGGACTTTACAATGAGCAGTTCTTC
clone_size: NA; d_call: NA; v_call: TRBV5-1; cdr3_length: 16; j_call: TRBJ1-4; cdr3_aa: CASSLVQAAGGEKLFF; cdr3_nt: TGCGCCAGCAGCTTGGTCCAGGCGGCGGGGGGTGAAAAACTGTTTTTT
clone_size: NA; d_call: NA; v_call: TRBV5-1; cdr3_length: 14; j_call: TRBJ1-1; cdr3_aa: CASSLTVVNTEAFF; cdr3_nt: TGCGCCAGCAGCTTGACAGTGGTTAACACTGAAGCTTTCTTT
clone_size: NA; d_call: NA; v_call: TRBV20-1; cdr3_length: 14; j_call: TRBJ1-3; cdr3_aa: CSASVTTSGNTIYF; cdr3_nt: TGCAGTGCTAGTGTTACTACCTCTGGAAACACCATATATTTT
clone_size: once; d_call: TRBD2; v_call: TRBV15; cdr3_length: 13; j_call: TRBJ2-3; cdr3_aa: CATSSSGGDTQYF; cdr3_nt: TGTGCCACCAGCTCCAGCGGGGGAGATACGCAGTATTTT